These 32 T cell receptor beta chains were all obtained from the same sample, sequenced in a study of a mutant IDH1 vaccine in newly diagnosed glioma. Noted time point: baseline, week 1 (first vaccination visit). Treatment defined: pre-vaccination baseline after standard-of-care therapy. Here immunoSEQ multiplex PCR was the method, and the copy in TCRdb shows in-frame clones only, minus some. Here the sample spans more than 80,000 clones, about four fifths being singletons. The specimen was PBMCs, collected from a glioma patient treated with radiotherapy, temozolomide or both. The receptors stem from a woman in her 50s with glioma.

The chain couples TRBV11-2 to TRBJ2-7; D uncertain. CDR3 size: 16 residues. The V gene lost 5 bases and the J gene lost 5 bases, with 22 bases spanning the gap. In germline, CDR1 is SGHAT, CDR2 FQNNGV. CDR3 nucleotides: TGTGCCAGCAGCCCCATTCCGTATACGGAACCGCACGAGCAGTACTTC. Protein product: CASSPIPYTEPHEQYF.

This sequence joins TRBV7-2 and TRBJ2-3; 7 nucleotides match TRBD1. The CDR3 is 14 residues long. Germline-derived CDR1 and CDR2 are SGHTA and FQGNSA. With V trimmed by 5 bases and J by 7 bases, 9 bases remained unmatched. In nucleotides, the CDR3 is TGTGCCAGCAGCGGAGGCAGACAGGGTTATACGCAGTATTTT. Its translation: CASSGGRQGYTQYF.

This chain connects TRBV10-3 to TRBJ1-4, with 10 bases fitting TRBD1. Germline CDR1 ENHRY, CDR2 SYGVKD. CDR3 length: 15 amino acids. The V and J ends lost 6 bases and 8 bases, in that order; junction bases with no gene match: 9. CDR3 protein: CAIRRGQGIGEKLFF. In nucleotides, the CDR3 is TGTGCCATCAGAAGGGGACAGGGGATTGGGGAAAAACTGTTTTTT.

This rearrangement joins TRBV7-9 to TRBJ1-5; D remains ambiguous. The germline V and J ends were trimmed by 1 base and 7 bases, with 5 bases remaining between them. This CDR3 region has 12 residues. Germline CDR1 is SEHNR and CDR2 is FQNEAQ (reference sequence). CDR3 loop: CASSLGSQPQHF. The CDR3 DNA is TGTGCCAGCAGCTTAGGTTCGCAGCCCCAGCATTTT.

This rearrangement joins TRBV5-6 to TRBJ1-2; D is unclear. CDR3 length equals 15 residues. CDR1 is SGHDT and CDR2 is YYEEEE in the germline V gene. Trimming shortened V by 3 bases and J by 4 bases, and 16 bases separated the two germline ends. CDR3 in amino acids: CASSSVGWRLYGYTF. CDR3 in DNA: TGTGCCAGCAGCTCGGTCGGGTGGCGACTCTATGGCTACACCTTC.

The count of this clone is one. The CDR3 DNA sequence: TGTGCCAGCAGCTTAGATGGGGGGCGAGAAGCTTTCTTT. Translating it yields CASSLDGGREAFF. J is TRBJ1-1 and V is TRBV7-9; D perhaps matches TRBD1 (6 bases). CDR3 length: 13 residues. Per germline, CDR1 SEHNR and CDR2 FQNEAQ (reference sequence). V was shortened by 1 base and J by 8 bases, with 11 bases between the two germline ends.

The chain recombines TRBV9 with TRBJ2-1; 7 bases map to TRBD1. The length of the CDR3 is 14 residues. J lost 12 bases, V lost 4 bases, and 13 bases had no gene match. The germline gives CDR1 SGDLS, CDR2 YYNGEE. The CDR3 sequence: CASSPLGLAGGQFF. The CDR3 region has the DNA TGTGCCAGCAGCCCCTTGGGCCTTGCAGGGGGGCAGTTCTTC.

The V call is TRBV13, the J call TRBJ2-5, with TRBD1 matching over 8 bases. CDR1 is PRHDT, CDR2 FYEKMQ, per germline (reference sequence). Unmatched junction bases numbered 10, after V lost 5 bases and J lost 5 bases. The CDR3 has 15 amino acids. CDR3 protein: CASSQTGEERETQYF. The DNA of the CDR3 is TGTGCCAGCAGCCAGACAGGGGAGGAGCGCGAGACCCAGTACTTC.

J is TRBJ1-2 and V is TRBV6-6, with D perhaps matching TRBD1 (6 bases). Germline V CDR1 and CDR2: MNHNY, SVGAGI (reference sequence). V lost 6 bases and J lost 4, with 12 bases in between. This CDR3 is 13 amino acids long. The CDR3 bases are TGTGCCAGCAGACCAGGGGCTGGCTATGGCTACACCTTC. Translated, it gives CASRPGAGYGYTF.

The rearrangement uses TRBV11-3 and TRBJ1-1; the match to TRBD1 covers 9 bases. V lost 0 bases to trimming and J lost 7 bases; unmatched junction nucleotides: 0. CDR3 length equals 13 residues. Germline V gives CDR1 SGHNT, CDR2 YENEEA. CDR3 in amino acids: CASSLEDRGEAFF. The CDR3 DNA follows: TGTGCCAGCAGCTTAGAGGACAGGGGTGAAGCTTTCTTT.

The rearrangement joins TRBV2 to TRBJ2-1, with D perhaps given as TRBD1 or TRBD2 (5 bases each). V was trimmed by 3 bases and J by 0 bases, leaving 12 bases between them. CDR3 length: 16 amino acids. Germline V lookup: CDR1 SNHLY, CDR2 FYNNEI. The CDR3 region is CASSERGTSSYNEQFF. The CDR3 DNA reads as TGTGCCAGCAGTGAGAGGGGCACGAGCTCCTACAATGAGCAGTTCTTC.

This clone has only one observation. The chain carries TRBV11-3 and TRBJ1-2, with D maybe TRBD1 (6 bases). This CDR3 has 12 amino acids. Germline values: CDR1 SGHNT, CDR2 YENEEA. V was clipped by 3 bases and J by 8 bases, with 10 bases between them. The CDR3 region has the DNA TGTGCCAGCAGCTTGGAAACAGGGGGCTACACCTTC. This translates into CASSLETGGYTF.

This clone was detected only once. The J gene is TRBJ2-5, the V gene TRBV11-3; TRBD1 agrees at 7 bases. The CDR3 is made up of 12 amino acids. Germline values: CDR1 SGHNT, CDR2 YENEEA. Trimming cost V 6 bases and J 5 bases; bases outside gene matches: 3. The CDR3 coding sequence is TGTGCCAGCAGAGCGGACAGGGAGACCCAGTACTTC. Amino acids: CASRADRETQYF.

The rearrangement links TRBV27 to TRBJ1-2; 12 bases fit TRBD1. From germline, CDR1 is MNHEY and CDR2 SMNVEV (reference sequence). The junction had 6 bases not matched to a gene; V was cut back by 7 bases and J by 3 bases. The CDR3 has 15 residues. The CDR3 sequence is CASKTGQGAYYGYTF. CDR3 DNA sequence: TGTGCCAGCAAAACGGGACAGGGGGCTTACTATGGCTACACCTTC.

The chain is built from TRBV9 and TRBJ1-4; 7 bases map to TRBD1. The CDR3 has 16 amino acids. Germline CDR1 is SGDLS and CDR2 is YYNGEE. The V gene end was trimmed by 4 bases and the J gene end by 4 bases; junction bases not matched to a gene: 10. The CDR3 sequence is CASSYLPGQLNEKLFF. CDR3 sequence (DNA): TGTGCCAGCAGCTACCTCCCGGGACAGCTTAATGAAAAACTGTTTTTT.

The chain links TRBV30 to TRBJ2-7; a weak D match, TRBD1 (5 bases). CDR3 length equals 14 residues. Per the germline V gene, CDR1 is GTSNPN and CDR2 is SVGIG (reference sequence). Trimming stripped 4 bases from V and 1 base from J, with 14 bases between. The CDR3 DNA sequence: TGTGCCTGGAAAGGAAGGGGCCAATCCTACGAGCAGTACTTC. Its translation: CAWKGRGQSYEQYF. The full variable domain, with the rest looked up from reference TRBV30 and TRBJ2-7, is SQTIHQWPATLVQPVGSPLSLECTVEGTSNPNLYWYRQAAGRGLQLLFYSVGIGQISSEVPQNLSASRPQDRQFILSSKKLLLSDSGFYLCAWKGRGQSYEQYFGPGTRLTVT.

This clone was seen only a few times. The chain is built from TRBV2 and TRBJ1-3; the D gene is possibly TRBD1 (5 bases). Trimming left V 3 bases short and J 0 bases short, with 12 bases between. Germline V gene sequence: CDR1 SNHLY, CDR2 FYNNEI. CDR3 length equals 16 residues. CDR3 bases: TGTGCCAGCAGTGATCGTCAGGGCTTCTCTGGAAACACCATATATTTT. Translated: CASSDRQGFSGNTIYF.

This chain uses TRBV4-2 with TRBJ1-1, with unresolved D. Germline CDR1 and CDR2: LGHNA and YNFKEQ. CDR3 length: 12 amino acids. Trimming shortened V by 1 base and J by 4 bases, and 4 bases separated the two germline ends. CDR3 in amino acids: CASSQGITEAFF. CDR3 sequence (DNA): TGTGCCAGCAGCCAAGGCATCACTGAAGCTTTCTTT.

This clone appeared once. The rearrangement links TRBV25-1 to TRBJ2-3; 13 bases agree with TRBD2. V trimming: 6 bases; J trimming: 1 base; junction bases outside the gene matches: 4. The CDR3 loop spans 16 amino acids. Germline V gives CDR1 MGHDK, CDR2 SYGVNS. The CDR3: CASRNGLAGGTDTQYF. The DNA of the CDR3 is TGTGCCAGCAGAAACGGACTAGCGGGGGGCACAGATACGCAGTATTTT.

The chain carries TRBV9 and TRBJ2-6; possibly TRBD2 for D (6 bases). The CDR3 has 19 residues. The germline V gene has CDR1 SGDLS and CDR2 YYNGEE. The V end lost 4 bases, the J end lost 1 base, and 21 bases lay between the germline ends. The CDR3 spells CASSPPGGEGVSGANVLTF. The CDR3 nucleotides read TGTGCCAGCAGCCCCCCCGGAGGGGAAGGAGTATCTGGGGCCAACGTCCTGACTTTC.

V gene TRBV29-1 combines with J gene TRBJ1-1; 11 bases fit TRBD1. The CDR3 contains 14 residues. J gave up 5 bases and V 4 bases, and 6 bases lay outside the gene matches. The germline CDR1 and CDR2 sequences are SQVTM and ANQGSEA. The CDR3 bases are TGCAGCGTTGGGGACAGGGGGGTAGAGACTGAAGCTTTCTTT. It encodes CSVGDRGVETEAFF.

The chain couples TRBV19 to TRBJ1-5; D not resolved. This CDR3 contains 12 residues. Trimming left V 7 bases short and J 6 bases short, with 10 bases between. Germline V gene sequence: CDR1 LNHDA, CDR2 SQIVND (reference sequence). This CDR3 is CASNWAGQPQHF. The CDR3 DNA reads TGTGCCAGTAATTGGGCGGGTCAGCCCCAGCATTTT.

This chain connects TRBV4-1 to TRBJ1-3; D unresolved. V lost 1 base to trimming and J lost 0 bases, with 7 bases between them. The CDR3 loop spans 15 amino acids. The V gene's germline CDR1 is MGHRA and CDR2 YSYEKL. The CDR3 DNA sequence: TGCGCCAGCAGCCAAGGGAGGGACTCTGGAAACACCATATATTTT. Translating it yields CASSQGRDSGNTIYF.

The CDR3 coding sequence is TGTGCCAGCAGTTACTCTGAGGGAGCTTTAGGTGGCTACACCTTC. Translating gives CASSYSEGALGGYTF. The gene calls are TRBV6-5 and TRBJ1-2; D is uncertain. Germline V gives CDR1 MNHEY, CDR2 SVGAGI. The CDR3 contains 15 residues. Trimming left V 0 bases short and J 7 bases short, with 15 bases between.

The chain carries TRBV30 and TRBJ1-4; TRBD1 matches 7 bases. CDR3 size: 15 residues. V shed 2 bases and J 0 bases; nucleotides not matched to a gene: 3. Germline lookup yields CDR1 GTSNPN and CDR2 SVGIG (reference sequence). The CDR3 nucleotides read TGTGCCTGGAGTAGGGGGCTTGCAACTAATGAAAAACTGTTTTTT. Encoded protein: CAWSRGLATNEKLFF.

The chain combines TRBV7-6 with TRBJ1-1, with 8 bases aligning to TRBD1. CDR3 length: 13 amino acids. Germline lookup yields CDR1 SGHVS and CDR2 FNYEAQ. V shed 3 bases, J shed 7 bases, and the junction held 4 bases outside the gene matches. CDR3 amino acids: CASSLGDRREAFF. The CDR3 DNA is TGTGCCAGCAGCTTGGGGGACAGGCGTGAAGCTTTCTTT.

The chain has TRBV28 and TRBJ1-5, with 8 positions matching TRBD1. The V and J ends lost 4 bases and 7 bases, in that order; junction bases with no gene match: 9. The CDR3 spans 15 residues. Looked up from germline, CDR1 is MDHEN and CDR2 is SYDVKM. CDR3 loop: CASSSLDREEQPQHF. In DNA, the CDR3 is TGTGCCAGCAGTTCATTGGACAGGGAGGAGCAGCCCCAGCATTTT.

The J gene is TRBJ1-1, the V gene TRBV27; 7 nucleotides align to TRBD1. V lost 6 bases, J lost 5 bases, and 18 bases stayed unmatched. The CDR3 covers 17 residues. Per germline, CDR1 MNHEY and CDR2 SMNVEV (reference sequence). In DNA form, the CDR3 reads TGTGCCAGCAGCCATGACAGGGCTGCGGGTTCGAGGACTGAAGCTTTCTTT. Its translation: CASSHDRAAGSRTEAFF.

The J gene is TRBJ2-6, the V gene TRBV19; unclear D gene. CDR1 LNHDA and CDR2 SQIVND come from the germline V gene (reference sequence). Trimming pared 0 bases from V and 3 bases from J, leaving 15 bases between. The CDR3 has 18 residues. The CDR3 bases are TGTGCCAGTAGTATAGATCTGAGAAGTGCCCTTGGGGCCAACGTCCTGACTTTC. Its protein product is CASSIDLRSALGANVLTF.

The chain joins TRBV7-8 to TRBJ1-2; D is ambiguous. The germline gives CDR1 SGHVS, CDR2 FQNEAQ. V lost 5 bases and J 0 bases, leaving 10 bases between the germline ends. The CDR3 covers 14 residues. CDR3 DNA: TGTGCCAGCAGCAAGGGAGATCCTAACTATGGCTACACCTTC. This encodes CASSKGDPNYGYTF.

The chain joins TRBV6-6 to TRBJ2-3; the match to TRBD2 covers 8 bases. Germline trimming cut 6 bases from V and 5 bases from J; bases unmatched to any gene: 10. This CDR3 comprises 15 residues. Germline assignment: CDR1 MNHNY and CDR2 SVGAGI (reference sequence). The CDR3, as DNA: TGTGCCAGCAGACCTTATAGCGGGGCGGGAGATACGCAGTATTTT. Translated: CASRPYSGAGDTQYF.

In its sample, this clone was seen a few times. The V gene is TRBV9, the J gene TRBJ2-1; 10 nucleotides line up with TRBD2. Trimming at V came to 0 bases and at J to 6 bases, leaving 6 bases not matched to a gene. Germline loops: CDR1 SGDLS, CDR2 YYNGEE. CDR3 length: 16 amino acids. The CDR3 loop reads CASSVVSSGGGNEQFF. CDR3 nucleotide sequence: TGTGCCAGCAGCGTAGTATCTAGCGGGGGAGGCAATGAGCAGTTCTTC.